The present TCR beta chain was sequenced within a study of regulatory T cells in long-lasting Graves disease. For TCR beta, libraries came from iRepertoire HTBI primers and Arm-PCR of CDR3 regions. TCRdb recomputed calls from the multiplex PCR reads with MiXCR, one row per CDR3 protein. The data contain over 450,000 distinct CDR3 sequences, 9.5% to 15% of them singletons. Indicated time point: newly diagnosed GD, antithyroid drugs for less than 3 months. The TCR library was prepared using RNA isolated from PBMCs. This clonotype was picked up many times. The CDR3 is 14 amino acids. V lost 5 bases and J lost 8, with 15 bases in between. Germline V gene sequence: CDR1 SGHTA, CDR2 FQGNSA. The sample was also linked to a second study, of T cells in Graves' hyperthyroidism and ophthalmopathy.

The rearrangement links TRBV7-2 to TRBJ1-4; D possibly corresponds to TRBD1 (6 bases). The material was peripheral blood mononuclear cells (PBMCs), obtained at new diagnosis, from a patient treated with antithyroid drugs. The sequence came from a woman in her twenties or thirties with Graves disease. The CDR3 coding sequence is TGTGCCAGCAGCCTGAGGGTAACAGGGGAAAAACTGTTTTTT. Encoded protein: CASSLRVTGEKLFF. The entire variable domain, with the rest obtained from reference TRBV7-2 and TRBJ1-4, is as follows: GAGVSQSPSNKVTEKGKDVELRCDPISGHTALYWYRQSLGQGLEFLIYFQGNSAPDKSGLPSDRFSAERTGGSVSTLTIQRTQQEDSAVYLCASSLRVTGEKLFFGSGTQLSVL.